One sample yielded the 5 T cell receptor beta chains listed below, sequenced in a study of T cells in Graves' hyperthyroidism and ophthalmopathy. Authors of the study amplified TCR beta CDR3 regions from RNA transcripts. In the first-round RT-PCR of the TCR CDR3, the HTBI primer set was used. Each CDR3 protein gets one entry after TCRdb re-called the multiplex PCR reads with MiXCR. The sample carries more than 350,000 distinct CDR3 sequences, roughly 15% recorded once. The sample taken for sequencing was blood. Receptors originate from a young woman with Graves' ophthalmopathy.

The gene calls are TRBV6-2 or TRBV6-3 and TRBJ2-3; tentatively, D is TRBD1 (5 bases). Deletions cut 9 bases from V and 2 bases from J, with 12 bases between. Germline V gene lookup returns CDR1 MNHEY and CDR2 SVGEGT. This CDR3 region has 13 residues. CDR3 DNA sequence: TGTGCCAGATTAGACAGATCCACAGATACGCAGTATTTT. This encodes CARLDRSTDTQYF.

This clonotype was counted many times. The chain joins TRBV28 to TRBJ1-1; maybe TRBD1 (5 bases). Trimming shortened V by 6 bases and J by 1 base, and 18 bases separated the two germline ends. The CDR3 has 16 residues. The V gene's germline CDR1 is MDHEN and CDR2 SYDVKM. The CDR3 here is CASSRDLGAWNTEAFF. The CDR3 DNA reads TGTGCCAGCAGCCGCGATTTAGGGGCTTGGAACACTGAAGCTTTCTTT.

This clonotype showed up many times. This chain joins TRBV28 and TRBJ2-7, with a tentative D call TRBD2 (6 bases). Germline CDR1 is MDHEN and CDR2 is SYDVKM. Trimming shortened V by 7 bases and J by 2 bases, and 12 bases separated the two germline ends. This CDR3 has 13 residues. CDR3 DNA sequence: TGTGCCAGCAAAGGAGGGCGCCCCTACGAGCAGTACTTC. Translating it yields CASKGGRPYEQYF.

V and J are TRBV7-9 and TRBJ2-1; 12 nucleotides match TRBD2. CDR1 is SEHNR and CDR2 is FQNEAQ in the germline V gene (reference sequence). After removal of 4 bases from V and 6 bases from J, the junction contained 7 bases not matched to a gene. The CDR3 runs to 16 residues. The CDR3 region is CASSSRTSGDPNEQFF. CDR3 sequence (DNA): TGTGCCAGCAGCTCGCGGACTAGCGGGGATCCCAATGAGCAGTTCTTC.

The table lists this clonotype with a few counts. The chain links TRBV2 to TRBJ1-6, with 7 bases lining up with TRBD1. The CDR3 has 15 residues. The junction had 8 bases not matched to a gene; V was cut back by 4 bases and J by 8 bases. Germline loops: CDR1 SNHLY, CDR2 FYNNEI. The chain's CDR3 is CASSGGGRGDSPLHF. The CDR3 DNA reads TGTGCCAGCAGTGGAGGGGGCAGGGGCGATTCACCCCTCCACTTT.